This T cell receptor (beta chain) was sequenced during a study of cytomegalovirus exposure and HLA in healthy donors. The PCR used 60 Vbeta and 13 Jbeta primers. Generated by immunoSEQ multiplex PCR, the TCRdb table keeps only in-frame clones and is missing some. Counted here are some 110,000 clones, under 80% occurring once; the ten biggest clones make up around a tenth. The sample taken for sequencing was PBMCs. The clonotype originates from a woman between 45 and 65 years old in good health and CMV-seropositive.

The CDR3 DNA is TGTGCCAGCAGCGGACAGGGACAGGGCGAGCAGTACTTC. It is translated as CASSGQGQGEQYF. This chain joins TRBV6-1 and TRBJ2-7, with 9 bases lining up with TRBD1. Germline values: CDR1 MNHNS, CDR2 SASEGT. There are 13 residues in the CDR3. J lost 6 bases, V lost 6 bases, and 6 bases had no gene match.